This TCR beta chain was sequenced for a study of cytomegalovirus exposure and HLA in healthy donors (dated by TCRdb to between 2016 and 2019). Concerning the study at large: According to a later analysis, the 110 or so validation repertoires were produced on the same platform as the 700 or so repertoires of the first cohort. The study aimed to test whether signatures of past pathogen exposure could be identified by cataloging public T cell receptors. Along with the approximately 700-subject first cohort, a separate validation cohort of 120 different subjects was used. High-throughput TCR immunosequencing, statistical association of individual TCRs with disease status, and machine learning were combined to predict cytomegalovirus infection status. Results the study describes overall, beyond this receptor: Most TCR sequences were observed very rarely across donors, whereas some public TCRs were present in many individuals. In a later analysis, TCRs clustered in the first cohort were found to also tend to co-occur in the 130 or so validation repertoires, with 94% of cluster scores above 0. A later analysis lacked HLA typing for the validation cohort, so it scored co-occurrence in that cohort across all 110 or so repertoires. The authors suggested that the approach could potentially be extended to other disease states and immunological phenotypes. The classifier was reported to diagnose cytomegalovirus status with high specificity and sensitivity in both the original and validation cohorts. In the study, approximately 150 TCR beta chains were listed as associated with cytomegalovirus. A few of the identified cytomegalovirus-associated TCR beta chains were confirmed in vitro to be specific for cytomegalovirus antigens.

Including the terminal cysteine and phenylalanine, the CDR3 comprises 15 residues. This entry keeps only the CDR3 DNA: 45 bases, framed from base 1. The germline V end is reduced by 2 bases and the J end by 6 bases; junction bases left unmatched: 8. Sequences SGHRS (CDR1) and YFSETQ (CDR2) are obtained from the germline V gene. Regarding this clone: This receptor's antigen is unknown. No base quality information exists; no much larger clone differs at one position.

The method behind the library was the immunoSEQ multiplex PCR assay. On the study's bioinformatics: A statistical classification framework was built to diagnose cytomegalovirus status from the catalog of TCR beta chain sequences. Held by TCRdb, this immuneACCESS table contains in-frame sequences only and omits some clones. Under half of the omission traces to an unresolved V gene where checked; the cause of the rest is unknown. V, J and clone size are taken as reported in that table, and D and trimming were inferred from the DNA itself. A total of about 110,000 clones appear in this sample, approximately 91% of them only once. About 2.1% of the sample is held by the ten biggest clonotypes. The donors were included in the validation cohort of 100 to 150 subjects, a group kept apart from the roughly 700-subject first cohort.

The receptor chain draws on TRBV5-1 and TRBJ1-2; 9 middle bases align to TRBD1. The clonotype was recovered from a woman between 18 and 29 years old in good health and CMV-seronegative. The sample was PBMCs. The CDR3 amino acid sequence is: CASSFTGGASHGYTF. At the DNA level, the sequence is TGCGCCAGCAGCTTCACAGGGGGCGCGAGTCATGGCTACACCTTC.